The T cell receptor (beta chain) described here comes from a study of early T cells in non-severe SARS-CoV-2 infection. General study results and limits: Clonotype matching in VDJdb favored anti-spike CD8 responses and did not capture private and CD4 specificities.

This clonotype was detected only a few times. The antigen remains unidentified. Unique molecular identifiers were affixed to single, distinct cDNA molecules. TCRdb redid the calling of the 5' RACE reads with MiXCR, one entry per CDR3 protein. The top ten hold under 6% of the sample, which has fewer than 65,000 distinct CDR3 sequences, about 9.4% seen once. This TCR was recovered from an adult who was a healthcare worker with PCR-confirmed SARS-CoV-2 infection or an uninfected control (not recorded which). The sequenced sample consisted of whole blood.

The CDR3 protein is CASSPSRDNTGELFF. The CDR3 coding sequence is TGTGCCAGCAGCCCCAGCCGGGATAACACCGGGGAGCTGTTTTTT. The chain employs TRBV7-3 and TRBJ2-2; perhaps TRBD2 as D (5 bases). The V gene's germline CDR1 is SGHTA and CDR2 FQGTGA. The CDR3 loop spans 15 amino acids. The germline V and J ends were trimmed by 5 bases and 2 bases, with 12 bases remaining between them. Full variable domain (missing parts from reference TRBV7-3 and TRBJ2-2): GAGVSQTPSNKVTEKGKYVELRCDPISGHTALYWYRQSLGQGPEFLIYFQGTGAADDSGLPNDRFFAVRPEGSVSTLKIQRTERGDSAVYLCASSPSRDNTGELFFGEGSRLTVL.